Shown below are 14 T cell receptor beta chains from a single sample sequenced in a study of regulatory dendritic cells for organ transplantation. The table came from immunoSEQ multiplex PCR; TCRdb's copy has only in-frame clones and leaves some out. The table shows some 35,000 clones, with about 93% occurring only once. The material sequenced was naive CD8+ T cells from blood. Subset here: CD45RA+ naive T cells. The receptors originated from a human donor in good health.

The chain joins TRBV13 to TRBJ2-7; D is tentatively TRBD1 or TRBD2 (6 bases each). Trimming shortened V by 2 bases and J by 3 bases, and 20 bases separated the two germline ends. The CDR3 sequence is 17 residues long. The germline gives CDR1 PRHDT, CDR2 FYEKMQ (reference sequence). The CDR3: CASSLRLEGGHNYEQYF. DNA of the CDR3: TGTGCCAGCAGCTTAAGGTTGGAGGGGGGCCACAACTACGAGCAGTACTTC. The full variable domain, with the rest looked up from reference TRBV13 and TRBJ2-7, is AAGVIQSPRHLIKEKRETATLKCYPIPRHDTVYWYQQGPGQDPQFLISFYEKMQSDKGSIPDRFSAQQFSDYHSELNMSSLELGDSALYFCASSLRLEGGHNYEQYFGPGTRLTVT.

V and J are TRBV2 and TRBJ1-4, with a weak D call TRBD1 (5 bases). Trimming left V 5 bases short and J 3 bases short, with 13 bases between. There are 15 residues in the CDR3. Per germline, CDR1 SNHLY and CDR2 FYNNEI. The CDR3 DNA follows: TGTGCCAGCAGTTCTGGGGGTCGCTCTAATGAAAAACTGTTTTTT. This gives the protein CASSSGGRSNEKLFF.

The chain employs TRBV11-1 and TRBJ2-7; D unresolved. The CDR3 consists of 14 residues. In germline, CDR1 is SGHAT, CDR2 FQDESV (reference sequence). Trimming removed 0 bases from V and 0 bases from J, with 6 bases in between. The CDR3 sequence is CASSLAYSSYEQYF. The CDR3 DNA is TGTGCCAGCAGCTTAGCGTACAGCTCCTACGAGCAGTACTTC.

The chain carries TRBV13 and TRBJ2-7; 9 bases align to TRBD2. Per the germline V gene, CDR1 is PRHDT and CDR2 is FYEKMQ (reference sequence). CDR3 size: 14 residues. V lost 3 bases to trimming and J lost 4 bases; unmatched junction nucleotides: 4. In DNA, the CDR3 is TGTGCCAGCAGCTTTAGCGGGAGACAATACGAGCAGTACTTC. Translated: CASSFSGRQYEQYF.

V usage is TRBV2 and J usage is TRBJ2-7; D unclear. Trimming left V 6 bases short and J 3 bases short, with 3 bases between. The CDR3 contains 10 residues. The germline V gene encodes CDR1 SNHLY and CDR2 FYNNEI. Here the CDR3 DNA reads TGTGCCAGCAGCTTCTACGAGCAGTACTTC. As protein: CASSFYEQYF.

The chain couples TRBV7-9 to TRBJ2-7; perhaps D is TRBD1 or TRBD2 (5 bases each). Trimming cost V 5 bases and J 2 bases, with 10 bases left between them. This CDR3 is built from 13 residues. The V gene's germline CDR1 is SEHNR and CDR2 FQNEAQ (reference sequence). CDR3 bases: TGTGCCAGCAGCCCGGGACGTGCCTACGAGCAGTACTTC. Translating it yields CASSPGRAYEQYF.

This chain uses TRBV9 with TRBJ2-5, with 8 bases matching TRBD2. Germline V gene lookup returns CDR1 SGDLS and CDR2 YYNGEE. The CDR3 length is 16 residues. The junction had 5 bases not matched to a gene; V was cut back by 0 bases and J by 1 base. The CDR3 is CASSVDGSGTQETQYF. The CDR3, as DNA: TGTGCCAGCAGCGTAGATGGTAGCGGGACCCAAGAGACCCAGTACTTC.

The rearrangement joins TRBV7-9 to TRBJ1-3; no firm D call. Trimming cost V 4 bases and J 2 bases, with 12 bases left between them. The CDR3 is 15 residues long. From germline, CDR1 is SEHNR and CDR2 FQNEAQ (reference sequence). This CDR3 reads CASSSATQAGNTIYF. The CDR3 DNA is TGTGCCAGCAGCTCCGCGACCCAGGCTGGAAACACCATATATTTT.

The chain combines TRBV30 with TRBJ2-7; 8 nucleotides agree with TRBD2. Germline-derived CDR1 and CDR2 are GTSNPN and SVGIG (reference sequence). The CDR3 is 13 residues long. Trimming took 0 bases from V and 6 from J; bases not matched to a gene: 4. The CDR3 nucleotides are TGTGCCTGGAGTGTCCGGGAGGGTTTCGAGCAGTACTTC. Protein sequence: CAWSVREGFEQYF.

The chain has TRBV4-1 and TRBJ2-7, with D perhaps matching TRBD2 (6 bases). Germline loops: CDR1 MGHRA, CDR2 YSYEKL. The CDR3 loop spans 15 amino acids. Trimming shortened V by 3 bases and J by 0 bases, and 12 bases separated the two germline ends. The CDR3 loop is CASSHSGLSSYEQYF. The CDR3 nucleotides are TGCGCCAGCAGCCACAGCGGGCTGAGCTCCTACGAGCAGTACTTC.

V and J are TRBV5-5 and TRBJ2-2; tentatively, D is TRBD2 (7 bases). Trimming took off 4 bases at V and 6 bases at J, with 10 bases between the two ends. CDR1 and CDR2 (germline): SGHKS, YYEKEE (reference sequence). This CDR3 is built from 13 residues. CDR3 amino acids: CASSVGGAGELFF. The CDR3 nucleotides are TGTGCCAGCAGCGTAGGGGGGGCCGGGGAGCTGTTTTTT.

The CDR3: CASSIAPGWNTGELFF. Here the CDR3 DNA reads TGTGCCAGTAGTATAGCCCCAGGGTGGAACACCGGGGAGCTGTTTTTT. V is TRBV19 and J is TRBJ2-2; a weak D match, TRBD1 (5 bases). CDR1 is LNHDA, CDR2 SQIVND, per germline (reference sequence). The V end was cut by 1 base, the J end by 1 base, with 10 bases between. The CDR3 extends over 16 amino acids.

The V call is TRBV13, the J call TRBJ2-7, with D perhaps matching TRBD1 (6 bases). Germline V gene lookup returns CDR1 PRHDT and CDR2 FYEKMQ (reference sequence). Trimming stripped 2 bases from V and 1 base from J, with 21 bases between. The CDR3 is 18 amino acids. CDR3 DNA sequence: TGTGCCAGCAGCTTATATAACGACGGGAATACAGGGTCCTACGAGCAGTACTTC. Residues: CASSLYNDGNTGSYEQYF.

The chain couples TRBV25-1 to TRBJ1-2; 9 nucleotides agree with TRBD1. Germline loops: CDR1 MGHDK, CDR2 SYGVNS. The CDR3 has 14 residues. V was pared by 2 bases and J by 6 bases, with 4 bases of the junction left unmatched. CDR3 sequence (DNA): TGTGCCAGCAGTGAAACAGGGGGCTTGAATGGCTACACCTTC. Protein: CASSETGGLNGYTF.